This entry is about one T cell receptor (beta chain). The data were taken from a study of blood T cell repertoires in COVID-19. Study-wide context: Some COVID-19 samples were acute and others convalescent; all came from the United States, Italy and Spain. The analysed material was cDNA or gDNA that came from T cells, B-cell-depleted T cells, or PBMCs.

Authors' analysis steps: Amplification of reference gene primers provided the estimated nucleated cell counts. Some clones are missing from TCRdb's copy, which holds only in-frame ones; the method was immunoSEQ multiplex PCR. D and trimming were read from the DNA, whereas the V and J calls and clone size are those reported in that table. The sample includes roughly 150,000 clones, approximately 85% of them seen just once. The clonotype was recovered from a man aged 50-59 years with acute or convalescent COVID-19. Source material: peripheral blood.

DNA of the CDR3: TGTGCAAGTCGCTGGCGGACAGAGGACTATGGCTACACCTTC. It yields the protein CASRWRTEDYGYTF. The chain joins TRBV12-2 to TRBJ1-2; no DNA check was done on the table's D call, TRBD1. TRBV12-2 is a known pseudogene. CDR3 length: 14 residues.